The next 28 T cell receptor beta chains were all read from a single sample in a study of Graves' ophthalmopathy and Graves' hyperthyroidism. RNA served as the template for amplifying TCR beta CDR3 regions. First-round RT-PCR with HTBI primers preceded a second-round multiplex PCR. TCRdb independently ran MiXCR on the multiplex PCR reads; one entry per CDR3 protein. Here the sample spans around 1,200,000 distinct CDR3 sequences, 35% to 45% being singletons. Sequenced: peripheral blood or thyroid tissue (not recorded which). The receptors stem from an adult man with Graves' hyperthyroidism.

CDR3 residues: CATSRDRRDSPLHF. CDR3 sequence (DNA): TGTGCCACCAGCAGAGACAGGCGGGATTCACCCCTCCACTTT. This chain links TRBV15 with TRBJ1-6; D uncertain. CDR3 size: 14 residues. Germline CDR1 and CDR2: LNHNV and YYDKDF (reference sequence). V was clipped by 0 bases and J by 8 bases, with 8 bases between them.

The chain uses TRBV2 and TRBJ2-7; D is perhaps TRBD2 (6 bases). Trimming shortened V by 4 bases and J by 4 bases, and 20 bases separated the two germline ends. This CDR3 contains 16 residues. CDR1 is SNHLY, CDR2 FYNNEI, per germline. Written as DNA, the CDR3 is TGTGCCAGCAGTGGAATCGTGGGCGGGATCTTTTACGAGCAGTACTTC. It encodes CASSGIVGGIFYEQYF. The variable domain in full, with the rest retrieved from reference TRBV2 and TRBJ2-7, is EPEVTQTPSHQVTQMGQEVILRCVPISNHLYFYWYRQILGQKVEFLVSFYNNEISEKSEIFDDQFSVERPDGSNFTLKIRSTKLEDSAMYFCASSGIVGGIFYEQYFGPGTRLTVT.

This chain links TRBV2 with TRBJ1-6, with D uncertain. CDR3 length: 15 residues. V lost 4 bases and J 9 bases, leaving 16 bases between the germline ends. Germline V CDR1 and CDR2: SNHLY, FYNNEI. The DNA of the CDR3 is TGTGCCAGCAGTGTAAGAGAGCTTGGGAGTTCACCCCTCCACTTT. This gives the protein CASSVRELGSSPLHF.

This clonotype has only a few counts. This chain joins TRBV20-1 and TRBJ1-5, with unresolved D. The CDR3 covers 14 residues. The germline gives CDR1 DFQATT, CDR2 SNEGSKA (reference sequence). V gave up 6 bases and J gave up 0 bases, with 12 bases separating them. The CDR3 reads CSAEAKFSNQPQHF. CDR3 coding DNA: TGCAGTGCCGAGGCTAAGTTTAGCAATCAGCCCCAGCATTTT.

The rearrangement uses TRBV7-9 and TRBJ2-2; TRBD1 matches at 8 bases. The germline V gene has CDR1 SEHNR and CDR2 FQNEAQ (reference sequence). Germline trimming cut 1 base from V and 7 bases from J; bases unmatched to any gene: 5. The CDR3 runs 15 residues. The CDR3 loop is CASSLVSGGIGELFF. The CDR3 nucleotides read TGTGCCAGCAGCTTAGTCTCAGGGGGCATCGGGGAGCTGTTTTTT.

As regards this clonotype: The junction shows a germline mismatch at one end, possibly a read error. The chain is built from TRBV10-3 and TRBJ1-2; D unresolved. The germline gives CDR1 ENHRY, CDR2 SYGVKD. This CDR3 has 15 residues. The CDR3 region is CASSYSGVGNYGYTF. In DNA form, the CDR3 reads TGTGCCAGCAGTTACTCTGGGGTGGGGAACTATGGCTACACCTTC.

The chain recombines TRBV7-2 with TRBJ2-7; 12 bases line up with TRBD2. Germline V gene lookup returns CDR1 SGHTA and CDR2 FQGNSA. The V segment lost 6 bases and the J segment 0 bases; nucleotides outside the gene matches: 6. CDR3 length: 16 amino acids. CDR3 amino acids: CASRGVTSGSSYEQYF. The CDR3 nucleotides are TGTGCCAGCAGGGGGGTGACTAGCGGGAGCTCCTACGAGCAGTACTTC.

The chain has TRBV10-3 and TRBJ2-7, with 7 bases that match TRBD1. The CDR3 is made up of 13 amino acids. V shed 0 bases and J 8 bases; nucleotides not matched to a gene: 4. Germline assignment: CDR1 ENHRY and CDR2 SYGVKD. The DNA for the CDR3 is TGTGCCATCAGTGAGTCAGGGGGCGCGAAGCAGTACTTC. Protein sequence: CAISESGGAKQYF.

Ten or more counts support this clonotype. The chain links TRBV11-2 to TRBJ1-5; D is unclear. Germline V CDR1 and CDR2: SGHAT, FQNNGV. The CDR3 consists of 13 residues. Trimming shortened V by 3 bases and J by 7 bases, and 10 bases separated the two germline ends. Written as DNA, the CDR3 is TGTGCCAGCAGCTTGTTACTTGGACAGCCCCAGCATTTT. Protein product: CASSLLLGQPQHF.

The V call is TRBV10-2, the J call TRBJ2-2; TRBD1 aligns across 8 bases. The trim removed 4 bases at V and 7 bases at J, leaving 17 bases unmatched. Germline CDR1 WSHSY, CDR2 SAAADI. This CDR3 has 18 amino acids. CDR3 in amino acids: CASSAGQPGPGGYGELFF. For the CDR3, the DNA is TGCGCCAGCAGTGCCGGTCAACCGGGGCCAGGGGGCTACGGGGAGCTGTTTTTT.

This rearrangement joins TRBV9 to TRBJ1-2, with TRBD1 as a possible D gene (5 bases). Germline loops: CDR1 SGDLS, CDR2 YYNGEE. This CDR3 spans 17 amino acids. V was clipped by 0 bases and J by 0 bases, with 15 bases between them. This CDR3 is CASSVGGHSRPNYGYTF. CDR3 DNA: TGTGCCAGCAGCGTAGGAGGACACAGCCGACCTAACTATGGCTACACCTTC.

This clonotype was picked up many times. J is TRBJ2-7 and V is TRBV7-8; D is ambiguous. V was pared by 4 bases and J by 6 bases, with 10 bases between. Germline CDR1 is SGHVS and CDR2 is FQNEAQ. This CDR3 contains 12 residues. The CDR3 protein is CASSSELSEQYF. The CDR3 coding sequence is TGTGCCAGCAGCTCAGAGCTCTCCGAGCAGTACTTC.

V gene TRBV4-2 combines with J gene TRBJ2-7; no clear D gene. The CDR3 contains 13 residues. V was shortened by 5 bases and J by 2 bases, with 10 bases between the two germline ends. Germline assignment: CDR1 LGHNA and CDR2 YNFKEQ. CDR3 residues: CASSSPGTYEQYF. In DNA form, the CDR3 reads TGTGCCAGCAGCTCCCCTGGGACCTACGAGCAGTACTTC.

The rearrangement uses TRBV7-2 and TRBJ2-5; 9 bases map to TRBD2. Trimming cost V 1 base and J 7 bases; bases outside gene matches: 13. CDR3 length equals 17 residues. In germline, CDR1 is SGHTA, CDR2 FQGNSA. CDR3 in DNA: TGTGCCAGCAGCTTAGAGTCCGTATGGAGGCGGGAGGGGACCCAGTACTTC. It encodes CASSLESVWRREGTQYF.

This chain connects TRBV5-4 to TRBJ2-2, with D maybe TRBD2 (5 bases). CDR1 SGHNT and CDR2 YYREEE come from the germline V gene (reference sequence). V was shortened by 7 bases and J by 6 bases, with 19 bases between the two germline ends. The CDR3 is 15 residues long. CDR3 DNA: TGTGCCAGCGGGTCTCCATCAGCGGTACCCGGGGAGCTGTTTTTT. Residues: CASGSPSAVPGELFF. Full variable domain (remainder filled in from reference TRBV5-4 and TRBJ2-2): ETGVTQSPTHLIKTRGQQVTLRCSSQSGHNTVSWYQQALGQGPQFIFQYYREEENGRGNFPPRFSGLQFPNYSSELNVNALELDDSALYLCASGSPSAVPGELFFGEGSRLTVL.

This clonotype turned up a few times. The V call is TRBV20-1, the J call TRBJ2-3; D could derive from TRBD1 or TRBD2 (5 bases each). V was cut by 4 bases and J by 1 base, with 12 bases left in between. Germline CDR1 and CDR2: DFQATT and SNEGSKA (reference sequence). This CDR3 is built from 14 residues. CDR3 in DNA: TGCAGTGCTATCCGGGACCAACGCACAGATACGCAGTATTTT. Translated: CSAIRDQRTDTQYF.

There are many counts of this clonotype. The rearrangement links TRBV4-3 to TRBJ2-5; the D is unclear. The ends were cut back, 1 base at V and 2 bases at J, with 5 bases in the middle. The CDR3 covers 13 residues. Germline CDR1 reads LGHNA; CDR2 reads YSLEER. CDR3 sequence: CASSQVEQETQYF. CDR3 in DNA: TGCGCCAGCAGCCAAGTCGAGCAAGAGACCCAGTACTTC.

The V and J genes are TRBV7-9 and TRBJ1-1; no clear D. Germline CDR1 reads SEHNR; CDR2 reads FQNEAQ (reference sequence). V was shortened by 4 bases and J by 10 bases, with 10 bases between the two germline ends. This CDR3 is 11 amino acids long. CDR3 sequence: CASSSPGGAFF. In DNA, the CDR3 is TGTGCCAGCAGCTCCCCAGGTGGAGCTTTCTTT. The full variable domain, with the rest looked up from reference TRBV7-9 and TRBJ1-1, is DTGVSQNPRHKITKRGQNVTFRCDPISEHNRLYWYRQTLGQGPEFLTYFQNEAQLEKSRLLSDRFSAERPKGSFSTLEIQRTEQGDSAMYLCASSSPGGAFFGQGTRLTVV.

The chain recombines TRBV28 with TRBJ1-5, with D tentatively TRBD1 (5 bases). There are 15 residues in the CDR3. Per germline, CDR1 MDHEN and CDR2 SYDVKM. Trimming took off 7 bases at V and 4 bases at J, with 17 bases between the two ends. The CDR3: CASTLMERGNQPQHF. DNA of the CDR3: TGTGCCAGCACCCTGATGGAACGGGGGAATCAGCCCCAGCATTTT. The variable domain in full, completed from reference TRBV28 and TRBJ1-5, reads DVKVTQSSRYLVKRTGEKVFLECVQDMDHENMFWYRQDPGLGLRLIYFSYDVKMKEKGDIPEGYSVSREKKERFSLILESASTNQTSMYLCASTLMERGNQPQHFGDGTRLSIL.

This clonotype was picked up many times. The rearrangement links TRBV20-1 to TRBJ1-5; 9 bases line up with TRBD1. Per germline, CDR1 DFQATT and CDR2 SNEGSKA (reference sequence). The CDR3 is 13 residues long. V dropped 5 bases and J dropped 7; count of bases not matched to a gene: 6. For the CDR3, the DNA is TGCAGTGCTCACACAGGGGGCTTGCAGCCCCAGCATTTT. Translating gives CSAHTGGLQPQHF.

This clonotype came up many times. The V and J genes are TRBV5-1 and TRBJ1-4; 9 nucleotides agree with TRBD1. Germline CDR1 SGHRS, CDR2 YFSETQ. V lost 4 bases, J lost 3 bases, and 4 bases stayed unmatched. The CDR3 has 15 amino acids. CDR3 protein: CASSGQGIANEKLFF. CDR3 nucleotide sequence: TGCGCCAGCAGCGGACAGGGGATAGCTAATGAAAAACTGTTTTTT.

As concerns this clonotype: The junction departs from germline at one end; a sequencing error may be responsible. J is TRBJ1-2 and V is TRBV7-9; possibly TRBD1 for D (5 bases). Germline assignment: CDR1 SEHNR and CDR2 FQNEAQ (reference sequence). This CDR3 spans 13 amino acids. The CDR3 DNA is TGTGCCAGCAGCTTAGAGCCTTACGGGGACCCTTTCTTC. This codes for CASSLEPYGDPFF.

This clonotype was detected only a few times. CDR3 coding DNA: TGTGCCAGCAGTTTTGGGGACAGTCGGGAGCAGTACTTC. Translated, it gives CASSFGDSREQYF. The V call is TRBV12-3 or TRBV12-4, the J call TRBJ2-7, with 7 bases fitting TRBD1. V was pared by 3 bases and J by 7 bases, with 6 bases of the junction left unmatched. The CDR3 is 13 residues long.

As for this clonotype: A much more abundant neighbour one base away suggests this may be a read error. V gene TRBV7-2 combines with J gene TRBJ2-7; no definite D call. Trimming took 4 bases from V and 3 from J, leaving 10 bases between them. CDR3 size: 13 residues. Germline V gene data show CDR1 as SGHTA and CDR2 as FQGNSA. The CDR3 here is CASSYYAIYEQYF. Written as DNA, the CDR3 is TGTGCCAGCAGCTACTATGCTATCTACGAGCAGTACTTC.

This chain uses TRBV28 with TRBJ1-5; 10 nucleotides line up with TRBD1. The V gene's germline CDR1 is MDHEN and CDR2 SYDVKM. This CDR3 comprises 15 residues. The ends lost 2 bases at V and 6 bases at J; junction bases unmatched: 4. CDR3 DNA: TGTGCCAGCAGTTTACGACAGGGGGCTAGTCAGCCCCAGCATTTT. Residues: CASSLRQGASQPQHF.

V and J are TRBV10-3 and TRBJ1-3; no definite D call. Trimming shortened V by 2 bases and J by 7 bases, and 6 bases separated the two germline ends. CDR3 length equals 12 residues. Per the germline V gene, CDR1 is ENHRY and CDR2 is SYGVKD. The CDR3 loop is CAISERVNTIYF. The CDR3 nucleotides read TGTGCCATCAGTGAGAGGGTGAACACCATATATTTT.

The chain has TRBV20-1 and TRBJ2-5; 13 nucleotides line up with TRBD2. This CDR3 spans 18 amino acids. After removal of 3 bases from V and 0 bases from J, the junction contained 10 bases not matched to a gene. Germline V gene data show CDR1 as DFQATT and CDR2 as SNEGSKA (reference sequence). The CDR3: CSARGGTSGTGDQETQYF. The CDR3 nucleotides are TGCAGTGCTAGGGGCGGGACTAGCGGGACGGGAGACCAAGAGACCCAGTACTTC.

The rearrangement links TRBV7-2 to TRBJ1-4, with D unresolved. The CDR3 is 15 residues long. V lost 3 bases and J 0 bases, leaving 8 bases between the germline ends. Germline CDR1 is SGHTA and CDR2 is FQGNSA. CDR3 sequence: CASSFDGTTNEKLFF. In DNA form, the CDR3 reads TGTGCCAGCAGCTTCGACGGTACAACTAATGAAAAACTGTTTTTT.